This TCR beta chain came from a study of T cell responses to AZD1222 COVID-19 vaccine. About the study: Second-dose intervals near 4 or 12 weeks were combined.

The study's findings and limits: A rise in Spike-specific TCR breadth and depth followed two AZD1222 doses. It was only six AZD1222 recipients who were seropositive at baseline. Clonal diversity was possibly underestimated; the donors were predominantly white British and more often female.

Worth noting for this clone: Its cognate antigen is unknown.

The CDR3 has 12 amino acids. Germline V gene data show CDR1 as MRHNA and CDR2 as SNTAGT. The germline V and J ends were trimmed by 3 bases and 9 bases, with 9 bases remaining between them. Repertoires were generated with immunoSEQ multiplex PCR, while TCRdb's copy carries only in-frame clones and drops some. The sample has approximately 170,000 clones, more than 80% seen once. The input for sequencing was peripheral blood, taken on day 0 of AZD1222 vaccination. The sequence came from an adult in good health. The V gene is TRBV6-4, the J gene TRBJ1-5; no clear D. CDR3 sequence (DNA): TGTGCCAGCAGTGAAGACGGAGGGCCCCAGCATTTT. Protein: CASSEDGGPQHF.